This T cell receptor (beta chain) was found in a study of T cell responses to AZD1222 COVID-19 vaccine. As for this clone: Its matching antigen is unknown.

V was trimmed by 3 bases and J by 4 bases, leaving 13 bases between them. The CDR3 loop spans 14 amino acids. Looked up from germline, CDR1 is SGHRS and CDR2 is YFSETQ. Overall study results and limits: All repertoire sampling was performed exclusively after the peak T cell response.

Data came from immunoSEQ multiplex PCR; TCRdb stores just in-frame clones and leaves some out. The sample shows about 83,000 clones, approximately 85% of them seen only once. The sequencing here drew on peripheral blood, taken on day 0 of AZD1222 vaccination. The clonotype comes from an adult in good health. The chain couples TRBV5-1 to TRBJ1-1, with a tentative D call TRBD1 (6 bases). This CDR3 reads CASSWGGGFTEAFF. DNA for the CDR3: TGCGCCAGCAGCTGGGGGGGCGGGTTCACTGAAGCTTTCTTT.